A selection of T cell receptor beta chains follows, all from one sample in a study of blood T cell repertoires in COVID-19. The assay was immunoSEQ multiplex PCR, and TCRdb's table has in-frame clones only and misses some. The sample lists over 55,000 clones; 75% to 95% were seen once. What was sequenced was peripheral blood. These receptors originate from a man aged 55 to 69 with acute or convalescent COVID-19. CDR3s include the opening cysteine and the closing phenylalanine or tryptophan. The D gene is left open where the match is weak. The size entry is marked missing in some rows and otherwise reads once, few, many or a size class.

>TRBJ1-2|-|TRBV6-2/TRBV6-3|-
TGTGCCAGCAGTTACTCGGCAGGGGTGAACTATGGCTACACCTTC
CASSYSAGVNYGYTF
>TRBJ2-7|-|TRBV7-9|-
TGTGCCAGCTCCTCGGACTACTACGAGCAGTACTTC
CASSSDYYEQYF
>TRBJ1-4|TRBD1|TRBV6-2/TRBV6-3|-
TGTGCCAGCAGTTCCGGGACAGCGTATGAAAAACTGTTTTTT
CASSSGTAYEKLFF
>TRBJ2-7|-|TRBV28|-
TGTGCCAGCACCCGGACACCTCTGGAGCAGTACTTC
CASTRTPLEQYF
>TRBJ1-5|-|TRBV28|-
TGTGCCAGCGGGAAGGGGGGGTCAAGGAATCAGCCCCAGCATTTT
CASGKGGSRNQPQHF
>TRBJ1-1|TRBD1|TRBV28|once
TGTGCCAGCAGTTTACGACAGGGTGGCACTGAAGCTTTCTTT
CASSLRQGGTEAFF
>TRBJ2-7|TRBD1|TRBV7-9|once
TGTGCCAGCAGTAGACAGGGTGAATCCTACGAGCAGTACTTC
CASSRQGESYEQYF
>TRBJ1-1|-|TRBV30|-
TGTGCCTGGAGTGTATTACAGGGCGACGGTGAAGCTTTCTTT
CAWSVLQGDGEAFF
>TRBJ1-2|TRBD1|TRBV7-2|-
TGTGCCAGCAGCACTACAGGGGGTGACTATGGCTACACCTTC
CASSTTGGDYGYTF
>TRBJ2-7|TRBD2|TRBV25-1|-
TGTGCCAGCAGTGAATATAAGGGAGGTGCGGGAGGGAATTACGAGCAGTACTTC
CASSEYKGGAGGNYEQYF
>TRBJ2-2|-|TRBV5-1|-
TGCGCCAGCAGCTTGGGCGGGAACACCGGGGAGCTGTTTTTT
CASSLGGNTGELFF
>TRBJ2-6|-|TRBV4-3|-
TGCGCCAGCAGCCAAGATCGGACAACACTCTACTCTGGGGCCAACGTCCTGACTTTC
CASSQDRTTLYSGANVLTF
>TRBJ1-4|-|TRBV7-9|-
TGTGCCAGCAGCTTTGGGGGGGCAACTAATGAAAAACTGTTTTTT
CASSFGGATNEKLFF
>TRBJ2-1|TRBD2|TRBV5-1|-
TGCGCCAGCAGCCTTCGACTAGCGGGAGACGAGCAGTTCTTC
CASSLRLAGDEQFF
>TRBJ1-4|-|TRBV2|-
TGTGCCAGCAGTGTTCGTAAGGGGCTGGATGAAAAACTGTTTTTT
CASSVRKGLDEKLFF
>TRBJ2-7|-|TRBV30|-
TGTGCCTGCGGGGTAACCTACGAGCAGTACTTC
CACGVTYEQYF
>TRBJ2-2|TRBD1|TRBV5-8|-
TGTGCCAGCAGCTTGAACAGGGGGAACACCGGGGAGCTGTTTTTT
CASSLNRGNTGELFF
>TRBJ2-2|TRBD1|TRBV14|-
TGTGCCAGCAGCCCGGGTAGGGGGCGAGCGAACACCGGGGAGCTGTTTTTT
CASSPGRGRANTGELFF
>TRBJ1-1|-|TRBV11-2|-
TGTGCCAGCAGCCCACAGGTACTTAACACTGAAGCTTTCTTT
CASSPQVLNTEAFF
>TRBJ2-5|-|TRBV5-1|-
TGCGCCAGCAGCCCCCGAACAGCATCTTACCAAGAGACCCAGTACTTC
CASSPRTASYQETQYF
>TRBJ1-4|-|TRBV18|-
TGTGCCAGCTCACCACCTGGCCGAACAACTAATGAAAAACTGTTTTTT
CASSPPGRTTNEKLFF
>TRBJ2-1|TRBD2|TRBV19|-
TGTGCCAGTAGCGGCCTAGCGGGAGTTAATGAGCAGTTCTTC
CASSGLAGVNEQFF
>TRBJ2-7|TRBD1|TRBV18|-
TGTGCCAGCTCAAGAGCCGGGACAGGGGGGAACGAGCAGTACTTC
CASSRAGTGGNEQYF
>TRBJ2-5|TRBD2|TRBV10-3|-
TGTGCCATCAGTGACTCTAGCGGGAGACAAGAGACCCAGTACTTC
CAISDSSGRQETQYF
>TRBJ2-7|-|TRBV12-3/TRBV12-4|-
TGTGCCAGCAGTTTAGCGACTGACTACGAGCAGTACTTC
CASSLATDYEQYF
>TRBJ1-1|-|TRBV6-1|-
TGTGCCAGCAGTGAAGCAGGGAGGGGACAAAGAAACACTGAAGCTTTCTTT
CASSEAGRGQRNTEAFF
>TRBJ1-1|TRBD1|TRBV10-3|once
TGTGCCATCAGTACTGACAGGGTAACTGAAGCTTTCTTT
CAISTDRVTEAFF
>TRBJ1-4|TRBD1|TRBV3-1/TRBV3-2|-
TGTGCCAGCAGCCAGGCCGGGACAGGGGATAATGAAAAACTGTTTTTT
CASSQAGTGDNEKLFF
>TRBJ1-2|TRBD1|TRBV6-5|once
TGTGCCAGCAGTTACCGGGACAGGGGGCCTGGCTACACCTTC
CASSYRDRGPGYTF